This T cell receptor (beta chain) appears in the sequencing data of a study of CD8 T cells in ankylosing spondylitis. The V gene's germline CDR1 is DFQATT and CDR2 SNEGSKA (reference sequence). This CDR3 spans 11 amino acids. Deletions cut 2 bases from V and 3 bases from J, with 4 bases between. MiXCR was run by TCRdb on the 5' RACE reads, yielding one entry per CDR3 protein. The top ten hold around 4.1% of the sample, which has more than 100,000 distinct CDR3 sequences, about an eighth seen once. This clonotype originated in a female donor with ankylosing spondylitis or in good health (not recorded which). Material: blood, either unsorted or a sorted T cell fraction (not recorded which). The chain is built from TRBV20-1 and TRBJ1-1; D remains ambiguous. CDR3: CSARKYTEAFF. The CDR3 DNA follows: TGCAGTGCTAGAAAGTACACTGAAGCTTTCTTT.